This TCR beta chain was identified during a study of cytomegalovirus exposure and HLA in healthy donors. The PCR was carried out with 60 Vbeta primers and 13 Jbeta primers. The method was immunoSEQ multiplex PCR; TCRdb's version includes in-frame clones alone and lacks a portion of them. The repertoire includes roughly 120,000 clones, around 83% of them detected once, and just over 1% sits in the top ten. CDR1 and CDR2 (germline): SGHNT, YYREEE (reference sequence). Between the trimmed V and J ends, which lost 4 bases and 5 bases, there was a span of 19 bases. The CDR3 totals 16 residues. Sequenced: PBMCs. This sequence was found in a human donor in good health. This chain links TRBV5-4 with TRBJ2-4, with TRBD1 as a possible D gene (5 bases). The CDR3 protein is CASSQGPGLSENIQYF. In DNA form, the CDR3 reads TGTGCCAGCAGCCAGGGTCCGGGCTTAAGCGAAAACATTCAGTACTTC.